Below, one T cell receptor (beta chain) is given with its context. Every single donor had an approximately 2.3 ml blood sample drawn. TCRdb reprocessed the 5' RACE reads and reports one entry per CDR3 protein, with no DNA. This repertoire includes under 350,000 distinct CDR3 sequences. The source of the sample is a study of monozygotic twins with inflammatory bowel disease. The CDR3 has 12 amino acids. This receptor was taken from a human donor with ulcerative colitis or Crohn's disease, or a healthy co-twin of an affected twin (not recorded which). The sequencing input was blood. V usage is TRBV12-3 or TRBV12-4 and J usage is TRBJ1-5; TCRdb picks TRBD1, but there is no DNA to check that call. The chain's CDR3 is CASPGGNQPQHF.